These 23 T cell receptor beta chains share one sample of origin, sequenced in a study of OX40 agonist ivuxolimab in advanced cancers. TCRdb's copy holds only in-frame clones and misses some; the assay was immunoSEQ multiplex PCR. The repertoire consists of about 81,000 clones, with more than 70% occurring once and the leading ten covering under 0.6%. The sample consisted of CD4+ or CD8+ T cells sorted from blood, taken in a trial of the OX40 agonist ivuxolimab. Receptors originate from an adult with an advanced solid tumor such as melanoma, head and neck, liver or kidney cancer.

The chain couples TRBV18 to TRBJ1-1, with TRBD1 identical over 7 bases. The CDR3 length is 14 residues. J lost 1 base, V lost 4 bases, and 3 bases had no gene match. Per the germline V gene, CDR1 is KGHSH and CDR2 is LQKENI. The CDR3 nucleotides read TGTGCCAGCTCACGCGGACAGGAGAACACTGAAGCTTTCTTT. It encodes CASSRGQENTEAFF.

Here the CDR3 reads CASSPGTYNPSATIYF. The CDR3, as DNA: TGTGCCAGCTCACCAGGGACCTATAACCCCTCGGCCACCATATATTTT. The chain joins TRBV18 to TRBJ1-3; D might be TRBD1 (5 bases). The CDR3 covers 16 residues. The V gene lost 2 bases and the J gene lost 9 bases, with 20 bases spanning the gap. The germline gives CDR1 KGHSH, CDR2 LQKENI.

The chain has TRBV7-8 and TRBJ1-5; D gene unclear. V lost 1 base and J 0 bases, leaving 7 bases between the germline ends. There are 15 residues in the CDR3. Looked up from germline, CDR1 is SGHVS and CDR2 is FQNEAQ. CDR3 protein: CASSLGSNSNQPQHF. Written as DNA, the CDR3 is TGTGCCAGCAGCTTAGGGAGCAATAGCAATCAGCCCCAGCATTTT.

The chain carries TRBV6-5 and TRBJ2-1; unclear D gene. V lost 4 bases and J 2 bases, leaving 15 bases between the germline ends. There are 16 residues in the CDR3. The germline CDR1 and CDR2 sequences are MNHEY and SVGAGI. The CDR3 spells CASSSPRHQPYNEQFF. CDR3 coding DNA: TGTGCCAGCAGTTCTCCGAGACACCAACCCTACAATGAGCAGTTCTTC.

The CDR3 DNA follows: TGCGCCAGCATGAGCTCCTTATATGGCTACACCTTC. This encodes CASMSSLYGYTF. The rearrangement uses TRBV10-1 and TRBJ1-2; D gene ambiguous. The germline V gene encodes CDR1 WNHNN and CDR2 SYGVQD (reference sequence). Trimming removed 7 bases at V and 5 bases at J, with 11 bases between. The CDR3 runs 12 residues.

This clone is a singleton in its sample. The sample contains more than one DNA sequence encoding this CDR3. The genes are TRBV18 and TRBJ2-7, with a weak D call TRBD1 (6 bases). Looked up from germline, CDR1 is KGHSH and CDR2 is LQKENI. V dropped 3 bases and J dropped 6 bases, with 12 bases sitting between them. The length of the CDR3 is 13 residues. In DNA form, the CDR3 reads TGTGCCAGCTCACCTGGTCAAGGGGGCGAGCAGTACTTC. Residues: CASSPGQGGEQYF.

In this sample, this clone turned up once. The junction departs from germline at one end; a sequencing error may be responsible. This chain joins TRBV7-3 and TRBJ1-2, with 9 bases identical to TRBD1. This CDR3 has 13 residues. CDR1 is SGHTA, CDR2 FQGTGA, per germline. The CDR3 region has the DNA TGTGCCAGCAGCTTAACAACCGGGACAGGGTATTCCTTC. Its translation: CASSLTTGTGYSF.

This clone occurred a few times. The CDR3 nucleotides read TGTGCCAGCTCACCACGCGGACAGAAGGGGACTGAAGCTTTCTTT. It yields the protein CASSPRGQKGTEAFF. The gene calls are TRBV18 and TRBJ1-1; D is possibly TRBD1 (6 bases). Germline values: CDR1 KGHSH, CDR2 LQKENI. Trimming removed 1 base from V and 5 bases from J, with 14 bases in between. This CDR3 has 15 residues.

There are a few counts of this clone. The rearrangement links TRBV5-4 to TRBJ2-2; 8 bases agree with TRBD2. Trimming took 0 bases from V and 6 from J; bases not matched to a gene: 13. CDR1 SGHNT and CDR2 YYREEE come from the germline V gene (reference sequence). The CDR3 consists of 18 residues. The CDR3 coding sequence is TGTGCCAGCAGCTTGGCCGGGAGGGGGACGGTGCGGTCCGGGGAGCTGTTTTTT. It specifies CASSLAGRGTVRSGELFF.

CDR3 DNA: TGTGCCAGCATATCAGGGGTTTGGCAGCCCCAGCATTTT. It yields the protein CASISGVWQPQHF. The chain has TRBV6-1 and TRBJ1-5, with a tentative D call TRBD1 (6 bases). V lost 7 bases to trimming and J lost 7 bases, with 14 bases between them. Germline CDR1 is MNHNS and CDR2 is SASEGT. This CDR3 has 13 residues.

The chain links TRBV7-9 to TRBJ2-1; possibly TRBD2 for D (6 bases). V lost 11 bases, J lost 5 bases, and 16 bases lay in between. This CDR3 comprises 13 residues. CDR1 SEHNR and CDR2 FQNEAQ come from the germline V gene (reference sequence). This chain's CDR3 is CASGGWGHNEQFF. The CDR3 nucleotides read TGTGCCTCCGGGGGTTGGGGCCACAATGAGCAGTTCTTC.

This chain connects TRBV18 to TRBJ2-5; a possible D gene is TRBD2 (6 bases). The CDR3 totals 13 residues. V was clipped by 4 bases and J by 2 bases, with 8 bases between them. CDR1 and CDR2 (germline): KGHSH, LQKENI. The CDR3 region is CASSRGEQETQYF. Here the CDR3 DNA reads TGTGCCAGCTCACGGGGGGAGCAAGAGACCCAGTACTTC.

The chain links TRBV15 to TRBJ1-4; D gene unclear. V lost 0 bases and J lost 5, with 7 bases in between. The CDR3 contains 14 residues. Germline CDR1 LNHNV, CDR2 YYDKDF (reference sequence). The CDR3 loop is CATSRDGRNEKLFF. The CDR3 DNA follows: TGTGCCACCAGCAGAGATGGTCGAAATGAAAAACTGTTTTTT.

This chain joins TRBV5-1 and TRBJ2-1, with D possibly matching TRBD1 (5 bases). Germline CDR1 reads SGHRS; CDR2 reads YFSETQ. Trimming took 0 bases from V and 7 from J, leaving 14 bases between them. CDR3 length equals 15 residues. CDR3 DNA: TGCGCCAGCAGCTTGGAAGACAGAACTAAGAATGAGCAGTTCTTC. Amino acids: CASSLEDRTKNEQFF.

V and J are TRBV12-5 and TRBJ2-2; D ambiguous. V lost 2 bases to trimming and J lost 4 bases, with 8 bases between them. Germline CDR1 reads LGHNT; CDR2 reads FRNRAP. The length of the CDR3 is 14 residues. The CDR3 spells CASGLLQLTGELFF. The CDR3 nucleotides are TGTGCTAGTGGTTTGCTCCAGCTCACCGGGGAGCTGTTTTTT.

Details on this clone: Other DNA variants within this sample encode the same CDR3. This rearrangement joins TRBV5-6 to TRBJ1-4, with TRBD1 matching 8 bases. This CDR3 comprises 14 residues. V shed 2 bases and J 7 bases; nucleotides not matched to a gene: 4. Germline V gene sequence: CDR1 SGHDT, CDR2 YYEEEE. In DNA form, the CDR3 reads TGTGCCAGCAGCTTTGGACAGGGAAGTGAAAAACTGTTTTTT. Encoded protein: CASSFGQGSEKLFF.

The chain links TRBV10-1 to TRBJ2-3; D might be TRBD1 or TRBD2, each matching 5 bases. CDR1 is WNHNN, CDR2 SYGVQD, per germline (reference sequence). This CDR3 is 13 amino acids long. The V and J ends lost 2 bases and 8 bases respectively, with 11 bases between them. CDR3 sequence reads: CASSETRGGTQYF. The CDR3 DNA follows: TGCGCCAGCAGTGAGACCCGTGGGGGTACGCAGTATTTT.

Comment on this clone: An end of the junction differs from the germline gene, which may be a read error. The chain links TRBV6-6 to TRBJ2-7, with 9 bases lining up with TRBD1. CDR1 is MNHNY, CDR2 SVGAGI, per germline (reference sequence). CDR3 length equals 14 residues. The CDR3 sequence: CASSQQGAVYEQYF. The CDR3 DNA is TGTGCCAGCAGCCAACAGGGGGCGGTCTACGAGCAGTATTTC.

The rearrangement links TRBV9 to TRBJ1-3, with D hard to call. Germline V gene data show CDR1 as SGDLS and CDR2 as YYNGEE. V was clipped by 4 bases and J by 0 bases, with 14 bases between them. This CDR3 region has 16 residues. The CDR3 DNA follows: TGTGCCAGCAGCCCTCGGACGGAGAGCTCTGGAAACACCATATATTTT. This gives the protein CASSPRTESSGNTIYF.

The chain employs TRBV7-3 and TRBJ2-5; the D call may be TRBD1 or TRBD2 (7 bases each). The V and J ends lost 10 bases and 1 base respectively, with 19 bases between them. CDR1 and CDR2 from the germline V gene are SGHTA and FQGTGA. The CDR3 is 15 residues long. The CDR3 DNA reads TGTGCCACCGGGAGGAGGGGGGACAGCCAAGAGACCCAGTACTTC. The encoded protein is CATGRRGDSQETQYF.

The gene calls are TRBV13 and TRBJ2-5, with 8 bases identical to TRBD2. J was trimmed by 2 bases and V by 5 bases; bases with no gene match: 16. The CDR3 covers 18 residues. Germline V gene sequence: CDR1 PRHDT, CDR2 FYEKMQ (reference sequence). The CDR3 protein is CASSTGLVGGWSQETQYF. The CDR3 bases are TGTGCCAGCAGCACGGGACTAGTGGGGGGGTGGTCGCAAGAGACCCAGTACTTC.

The rearrangement joins TRBV7-6 to TRBJ1-3; 8 bases align to TRBD1. V was pared by 5 bases and J by 7 bases, with 4 bases of the junction left unmatched. Germline values: CDR1 SGHVS, CDR2 FNYEAQ. The length of the CDR3 is 13 residues. CDR3 loop: CASSPGQENTIYF. The CDR3 DNA reads as TGTGCCAGCAGCCCGGGACAGGAGAACACCATATATTTT.

The chain combines TRBV7-3 with TRBJ2-3; D not resolved. V was shortened by 2 bases and J by 0 bases, with 6 bases between the two germline ends. The CDR3 sequence is 14 residues long. Germline V gives CDR1 SGHTA, CDR2 FQGTGA. DNA for the CDR3: TGTGCCAGCAGCTTAGACCAAAGCACAGATACGCAGTATTTT. This codes for CASSLDQSTDTQYF.